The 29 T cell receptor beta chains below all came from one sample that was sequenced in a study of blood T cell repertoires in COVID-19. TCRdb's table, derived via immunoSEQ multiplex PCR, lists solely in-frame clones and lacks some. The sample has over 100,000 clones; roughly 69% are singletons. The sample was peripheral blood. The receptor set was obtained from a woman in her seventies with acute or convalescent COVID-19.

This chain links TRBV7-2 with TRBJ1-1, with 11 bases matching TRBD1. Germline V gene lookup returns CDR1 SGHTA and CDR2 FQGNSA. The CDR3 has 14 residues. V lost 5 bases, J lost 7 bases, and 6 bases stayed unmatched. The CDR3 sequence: CASSKDRGRNEAFF. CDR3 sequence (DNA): TGTGCCAGCAGCAAGGACAGGGGGCGGAATGAAGCTTTCTTT. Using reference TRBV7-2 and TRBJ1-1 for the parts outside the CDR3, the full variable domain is GAGVSQSPSNKVTEKGKDVELRCDPISGHTALYWYRQSLGQGLEFLIYFQGNSAPDKSGLPSDRFSAERTGGSVSTLTIQRTQQEDSAVYLCASSKDRGRNEAFFGQGTRLTVV.

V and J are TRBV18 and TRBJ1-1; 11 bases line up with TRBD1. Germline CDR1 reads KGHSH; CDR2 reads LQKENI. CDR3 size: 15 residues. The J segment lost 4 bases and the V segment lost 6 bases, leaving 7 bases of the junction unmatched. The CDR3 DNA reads TGTGCCAGCTCGCGGGGACAGGGGGTGGCCACTGAAGCTTTCTTT. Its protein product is CASSRGQGVATEAFF.

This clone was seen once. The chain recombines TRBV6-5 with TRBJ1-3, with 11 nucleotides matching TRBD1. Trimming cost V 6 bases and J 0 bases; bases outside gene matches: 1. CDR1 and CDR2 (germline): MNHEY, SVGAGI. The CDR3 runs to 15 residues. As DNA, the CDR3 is TGTGCCAGCAGGGGACAGGGGGTCTCTGGAAACACCATATATTTT. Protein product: CASRGQGVSGNTIYF.

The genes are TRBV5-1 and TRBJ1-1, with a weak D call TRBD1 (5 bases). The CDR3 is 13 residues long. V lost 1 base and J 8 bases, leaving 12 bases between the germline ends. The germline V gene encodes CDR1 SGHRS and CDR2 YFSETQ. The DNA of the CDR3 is TGCGCCAGCAGCTTGAGGGGTTACAACGAAGCTTTCTTT. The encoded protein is CASSLRGYNEAFF.

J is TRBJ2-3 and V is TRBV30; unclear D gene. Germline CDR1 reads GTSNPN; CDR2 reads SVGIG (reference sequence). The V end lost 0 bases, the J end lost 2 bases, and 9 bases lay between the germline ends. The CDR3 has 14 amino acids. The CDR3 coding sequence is TGTGCCTGGAGTGTAGCCAGGCACACAGATACGCAGTATTTT. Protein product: CAWSVARHTDTQYF.

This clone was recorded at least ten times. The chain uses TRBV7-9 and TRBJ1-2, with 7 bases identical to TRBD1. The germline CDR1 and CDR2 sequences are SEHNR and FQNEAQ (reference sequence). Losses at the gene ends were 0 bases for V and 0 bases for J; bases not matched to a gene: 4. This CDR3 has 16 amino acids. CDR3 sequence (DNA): TGTGCCAGCAGCTTAGCGGGACAGCTAGCTAACTATGGCTACACCTTC. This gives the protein CASSLAGQLANYGYTF.

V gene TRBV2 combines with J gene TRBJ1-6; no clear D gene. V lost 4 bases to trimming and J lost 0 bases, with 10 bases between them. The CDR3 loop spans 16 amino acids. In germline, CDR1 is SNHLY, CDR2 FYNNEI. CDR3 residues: CASSAGGSSYNSPLHF. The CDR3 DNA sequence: TGTGCCAGCAGTGCGGGCGGGAGCTCCTATAATTCACCCCTCCACTTT. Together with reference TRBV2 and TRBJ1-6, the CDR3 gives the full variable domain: EPEVTQTPSHQVTQMGQEVILRCVPISNHLYFYWYRQILGQKVEFLVSFYNNEISEKSEIFDDQFSVERPDGSNFTLKIRSTKLEDSAMYFCASSAGGSSYNSPLHFGNGTRLTVT.

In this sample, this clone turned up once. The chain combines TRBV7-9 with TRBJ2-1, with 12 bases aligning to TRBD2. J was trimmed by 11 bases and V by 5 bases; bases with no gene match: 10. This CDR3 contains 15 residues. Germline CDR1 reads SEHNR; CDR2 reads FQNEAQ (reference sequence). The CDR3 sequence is CASSAPSGGGLKQFF. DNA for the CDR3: TGTGCCAGCAGCGCCCCTAGCGGGGGGGGACTTAAGCAGTTCTTC.

The CDR3 region has the DNA TGTGCCAGCAGTTACGACAGGCTACCCTCCTACGAGCAGTACTTC. This encodes CASSYDRLPSYEQYF. J is TRBJ2-7 and V is TRBV6-5; possible D gene TRBD1, 6 bases. V lost 2 bases and J 0 bases, leaving 11 bases between the germline ends. CDR1 MNHEY and CDR2 SVGAGI come from the germline V gene. The CDR3 is 15 amino acids.

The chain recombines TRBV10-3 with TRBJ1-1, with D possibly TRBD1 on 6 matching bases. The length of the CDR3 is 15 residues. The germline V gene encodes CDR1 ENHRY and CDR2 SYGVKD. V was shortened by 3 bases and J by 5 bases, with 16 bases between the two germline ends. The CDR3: CAISDMTGMRTEAFF. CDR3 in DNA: TGTGCCATCAGTGACATGACAGGAATGAGGACTGAAGCTTTCTTT.

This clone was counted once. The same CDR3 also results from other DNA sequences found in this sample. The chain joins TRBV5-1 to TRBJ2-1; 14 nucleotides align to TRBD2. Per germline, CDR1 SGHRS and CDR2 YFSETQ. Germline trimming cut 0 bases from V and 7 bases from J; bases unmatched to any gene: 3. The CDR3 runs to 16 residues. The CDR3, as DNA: TGCGCCAGCAGCTTGGCGGGACTAGCGGGAGTGAATGAGCAGTTCTTC. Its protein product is CASSLAGLAGVNEQFF.

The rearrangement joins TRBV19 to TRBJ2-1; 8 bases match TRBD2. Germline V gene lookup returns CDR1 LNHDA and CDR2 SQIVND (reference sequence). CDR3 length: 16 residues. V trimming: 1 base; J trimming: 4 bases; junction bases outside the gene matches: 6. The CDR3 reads CASSIVAGGRYNEQFF. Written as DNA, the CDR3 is TGTGCCAGTAGTATAGTGGCGGGGGGTAGATACAATGAGCAGTTCTTC.

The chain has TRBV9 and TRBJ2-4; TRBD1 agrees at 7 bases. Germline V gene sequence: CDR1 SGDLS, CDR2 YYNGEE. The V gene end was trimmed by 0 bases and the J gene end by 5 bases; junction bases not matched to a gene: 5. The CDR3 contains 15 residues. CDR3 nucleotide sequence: TGTGCCAGCAGCGTAGGATCGCAGGGGGAAAACATTCAGTACTTC. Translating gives CASSVGSQGENIQYF.

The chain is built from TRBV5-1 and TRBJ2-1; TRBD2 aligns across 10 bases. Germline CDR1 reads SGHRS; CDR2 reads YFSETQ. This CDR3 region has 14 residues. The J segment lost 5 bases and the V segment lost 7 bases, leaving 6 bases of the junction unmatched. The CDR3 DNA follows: TGCGCCAGCGCCGGGCTAGCGGGAGACAATGAGCAGTTCTTC. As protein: CASAGLAGDNEQFF.

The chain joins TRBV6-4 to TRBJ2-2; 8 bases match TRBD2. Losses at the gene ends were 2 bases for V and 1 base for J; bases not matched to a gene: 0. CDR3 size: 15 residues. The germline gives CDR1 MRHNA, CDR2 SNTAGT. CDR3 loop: CASSDSGGNTGELFF. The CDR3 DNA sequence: TGTGCCAGCAGTGACAGCGGGGGGAACACCGGGGAGCTGTTTTTT.

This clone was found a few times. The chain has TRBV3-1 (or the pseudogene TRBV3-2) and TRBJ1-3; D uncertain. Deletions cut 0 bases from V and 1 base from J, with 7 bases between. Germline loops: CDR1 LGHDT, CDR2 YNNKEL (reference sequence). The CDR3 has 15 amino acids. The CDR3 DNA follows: TGTGCCAGCAGCCAAGATGGAGGGTCTGGAAACACCATATATTTT. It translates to CASSQDGGSGNTIYF.

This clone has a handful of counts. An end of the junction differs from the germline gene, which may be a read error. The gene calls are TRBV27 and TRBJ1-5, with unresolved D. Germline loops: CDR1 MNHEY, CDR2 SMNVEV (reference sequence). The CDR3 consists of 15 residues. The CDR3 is CASSSFPGKDQPQHF. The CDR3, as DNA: TGTGCCAGCAGTTCATTTCCGGGAAAAGATCAACCCCAGCATTTT.

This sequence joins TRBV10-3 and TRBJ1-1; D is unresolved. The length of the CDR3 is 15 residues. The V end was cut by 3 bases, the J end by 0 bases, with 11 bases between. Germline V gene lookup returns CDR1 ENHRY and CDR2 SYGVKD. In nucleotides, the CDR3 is TGTGCCATCAGTGACTCGGGAACCTTGAACACTGAAGCTTTCTTT. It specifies CAISDSGTLNTEAFF.

CDR3 residues: CASSLSGGSNTEAFF. CDR3 in DNA: TGTGCCAGCAGCTTGTCAGGGGGCTCAAACACTGAAGCTTTCTTT. The chain employs TRBV5-4 and TRBJ1-1; 8 bases fit TRBD1. Germline values: CDR1 SGHNT, CDR2 YYREEE (reference sequence). V lost 1 base to trimming and J lost 2 bases; unmatched junction nucleotides: 4. The CDR3 runs to 15 residues.

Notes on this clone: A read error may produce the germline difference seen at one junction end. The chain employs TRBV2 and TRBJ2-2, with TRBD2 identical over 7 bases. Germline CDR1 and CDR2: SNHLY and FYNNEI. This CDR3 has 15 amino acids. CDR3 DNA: TGTGCCAGCCGGGGGGTTGAGGGGAAACACCGGGGAGCTGTTTTT. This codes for CASRGVEGKHRGAVF. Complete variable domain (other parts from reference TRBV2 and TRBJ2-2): EPEVTQTPSHQVTQMGQEVILRCVPISNHLYFYWYRQILGQKVEFLVSFYNNEISEKSEIFDDQFSVERPDGSNFTLKIRSTKLEDSAMYFCASRGVEGKHRGAVFGEGSRLTVL.

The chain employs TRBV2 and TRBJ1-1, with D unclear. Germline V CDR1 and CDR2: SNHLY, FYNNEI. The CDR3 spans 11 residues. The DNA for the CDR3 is TGTGGGTGTGGGAGCAACACTGAAGCTTTCTTT. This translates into CGCGSNTEAFF.

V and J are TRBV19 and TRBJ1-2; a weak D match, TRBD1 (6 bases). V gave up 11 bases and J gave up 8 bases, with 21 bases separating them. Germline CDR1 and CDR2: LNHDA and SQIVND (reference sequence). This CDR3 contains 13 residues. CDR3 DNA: TGTGCCGGAAAGACTCAGGGGAGTGGGGGCTACACCTTC. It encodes CAGKTQGSGGYTF. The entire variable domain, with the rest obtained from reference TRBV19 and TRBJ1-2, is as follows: DGGITQSPKYLFRKEGQNVTLSCEQNLNHDAMYWYRQDPGQGLRLIYYSQIVNDFQKGDIAEGYSVSREKKESFPLTVTSAQKNPTAFYLCAGKTQGSGGYTFGSGTRLTVV.

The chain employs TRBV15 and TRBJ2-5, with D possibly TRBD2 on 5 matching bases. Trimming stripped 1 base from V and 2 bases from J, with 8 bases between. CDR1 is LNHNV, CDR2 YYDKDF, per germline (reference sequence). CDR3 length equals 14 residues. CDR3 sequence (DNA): TGTGCCACCAGCAGAGCGGGAACTCAAGAGACCCAGTACTTC. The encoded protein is CATSRAGTQETQYF.

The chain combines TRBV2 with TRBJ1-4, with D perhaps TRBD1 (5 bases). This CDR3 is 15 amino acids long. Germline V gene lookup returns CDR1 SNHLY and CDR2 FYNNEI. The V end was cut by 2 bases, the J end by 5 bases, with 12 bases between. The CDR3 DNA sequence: TGTGCCAGCAGTGAATTTCGGGGGTTAAATGAAAAACTGTTTTTT. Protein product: CASSEFRGLNEKLFF.

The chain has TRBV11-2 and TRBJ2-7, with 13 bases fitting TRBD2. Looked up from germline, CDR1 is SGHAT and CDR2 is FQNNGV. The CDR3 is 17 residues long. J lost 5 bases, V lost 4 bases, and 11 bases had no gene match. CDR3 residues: CASSSIRTSGSPHEQYF. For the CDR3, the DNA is TGTGCCAGCAGCTCCATACGGACTAGCGGGAGTCCCCACGAGCAGTACTTC.

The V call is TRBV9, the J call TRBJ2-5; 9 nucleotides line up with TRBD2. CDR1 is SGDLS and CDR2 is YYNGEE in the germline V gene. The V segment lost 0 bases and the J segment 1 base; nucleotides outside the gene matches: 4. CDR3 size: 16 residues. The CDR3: CASSVGGLAPQETQYF. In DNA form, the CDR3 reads TGTGCCAGCAGCGTAGGGGGACTAGCCCCCCAAGAGACCCAGTACTTC. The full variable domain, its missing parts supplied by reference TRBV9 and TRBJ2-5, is DSGVTQTPKHLITATGQRVTLRCSPRSGDLSVYWYQQSLDQGLQFLIQYYNGEERAKGNILERFSAQQFPDLHSELNLSSLELGDSALYFCASSVGGLAPQETQYFGPGTRLLVL.

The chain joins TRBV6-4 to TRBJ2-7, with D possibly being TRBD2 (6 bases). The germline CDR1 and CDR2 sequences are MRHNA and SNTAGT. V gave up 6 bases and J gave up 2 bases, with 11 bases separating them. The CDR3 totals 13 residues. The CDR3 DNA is TGTGCCAGCAGGGAGACTAGTCCCTACGAGCAGTACTTC. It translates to CASRETSPYEQYF.

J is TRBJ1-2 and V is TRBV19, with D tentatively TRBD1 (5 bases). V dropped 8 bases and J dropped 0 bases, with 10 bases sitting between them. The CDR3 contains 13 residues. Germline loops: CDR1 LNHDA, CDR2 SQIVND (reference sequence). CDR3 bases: TGTGCCAGTCAGGGCCTATCTAACTATGGCTACACCTTC. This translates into CASQGLSNYGYTF.

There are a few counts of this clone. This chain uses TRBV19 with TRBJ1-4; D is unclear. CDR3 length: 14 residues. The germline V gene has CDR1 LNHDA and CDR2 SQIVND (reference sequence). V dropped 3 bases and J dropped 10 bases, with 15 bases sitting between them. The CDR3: CASSIDRGQGKLFF. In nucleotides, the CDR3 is TGTGCCAGTAGTATCGATCGGGGTCAAGGAAAACTGTTTTTT.